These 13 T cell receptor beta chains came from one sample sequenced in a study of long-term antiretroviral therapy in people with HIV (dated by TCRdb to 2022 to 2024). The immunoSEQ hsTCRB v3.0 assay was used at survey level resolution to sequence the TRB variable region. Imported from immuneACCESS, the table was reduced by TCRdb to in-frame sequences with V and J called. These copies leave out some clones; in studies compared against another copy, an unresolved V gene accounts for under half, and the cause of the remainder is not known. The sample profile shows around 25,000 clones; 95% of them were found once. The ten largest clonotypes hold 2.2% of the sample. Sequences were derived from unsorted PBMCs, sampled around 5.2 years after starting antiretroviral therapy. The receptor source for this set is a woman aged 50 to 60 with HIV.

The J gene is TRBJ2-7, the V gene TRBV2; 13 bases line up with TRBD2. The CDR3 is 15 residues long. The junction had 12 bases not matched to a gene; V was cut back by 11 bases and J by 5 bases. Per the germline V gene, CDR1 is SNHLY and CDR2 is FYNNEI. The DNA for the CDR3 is TGTGCCGGAAGGACTAGCGGGAGTATTGTGGACGAGCAGTACTTC. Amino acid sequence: CAGRTSGSIVDEQYF.

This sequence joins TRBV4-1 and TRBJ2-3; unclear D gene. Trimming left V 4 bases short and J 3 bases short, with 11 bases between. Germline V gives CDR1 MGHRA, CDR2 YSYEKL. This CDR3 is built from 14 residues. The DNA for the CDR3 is TGCGCCAGCAGCCTCAACCCACAGACAGATACGCAGTATTTT. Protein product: CASSLNPQTDTQYF.

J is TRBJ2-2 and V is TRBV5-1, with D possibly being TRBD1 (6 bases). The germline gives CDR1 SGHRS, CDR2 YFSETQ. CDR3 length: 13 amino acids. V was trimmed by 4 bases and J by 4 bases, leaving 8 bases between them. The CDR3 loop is CASSTRGTGELFF. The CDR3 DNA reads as TGCGCCAGCAGCACCAGGGGCACCGGGGAGCTGTTTTTT.

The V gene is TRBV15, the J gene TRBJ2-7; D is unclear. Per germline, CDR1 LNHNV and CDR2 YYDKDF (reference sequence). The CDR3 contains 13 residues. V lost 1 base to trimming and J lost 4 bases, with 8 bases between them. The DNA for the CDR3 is TGTGCCACCAGCAGAGCCCCCTCTTACGAGCAGTACTTC. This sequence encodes CATSRAPSYEQYF.

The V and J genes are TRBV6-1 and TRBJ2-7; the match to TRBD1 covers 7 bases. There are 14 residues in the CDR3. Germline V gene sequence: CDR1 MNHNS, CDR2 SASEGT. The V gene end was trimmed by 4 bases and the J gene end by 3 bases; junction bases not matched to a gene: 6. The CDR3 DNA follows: TGTGCCAGCAGTGTATACAGGGGTGGCTACGAGCAGTACTTC. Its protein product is CASSVYRGGYEQYF.

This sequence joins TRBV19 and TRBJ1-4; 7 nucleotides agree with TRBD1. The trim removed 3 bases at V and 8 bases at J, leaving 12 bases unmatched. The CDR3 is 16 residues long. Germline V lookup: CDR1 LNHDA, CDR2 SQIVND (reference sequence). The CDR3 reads CASSIGTANGREKLFF. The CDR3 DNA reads TGTGCCAGTAGTATCGGGACAGCTAATGGAAGGGAAAAACTGTTTTTT.

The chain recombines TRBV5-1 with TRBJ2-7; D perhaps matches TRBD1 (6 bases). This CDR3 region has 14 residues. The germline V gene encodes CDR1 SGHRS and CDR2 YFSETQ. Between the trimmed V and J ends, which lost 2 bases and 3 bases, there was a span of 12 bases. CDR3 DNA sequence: TGCGCCAGCAGCTTTTCAGGGGCGGGCTACGAGCAGTACTTC. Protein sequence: CASSFSGAGYEQYF. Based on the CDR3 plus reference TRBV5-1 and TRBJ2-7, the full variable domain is KAGVTQTPRYLIKTRGQQVTLSCSPISGHRSVSWYQQTPGQGLQFLFEYFSETQRNKGNFPGRFSGRQFSNSRSEMNVSTLELGDSALYLCASSFSGAGYEQYFGPGTRLTVT.

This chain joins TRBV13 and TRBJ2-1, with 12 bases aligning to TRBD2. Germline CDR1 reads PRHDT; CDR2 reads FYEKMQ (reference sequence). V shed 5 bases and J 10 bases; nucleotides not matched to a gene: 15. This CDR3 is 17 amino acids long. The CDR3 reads CASSHHLRLAGDYEQFF. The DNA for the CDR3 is TGTGCCAGCAGCCACCACCTTCGACTAGCGGGAGATTACGAGCAGTTCTTC.

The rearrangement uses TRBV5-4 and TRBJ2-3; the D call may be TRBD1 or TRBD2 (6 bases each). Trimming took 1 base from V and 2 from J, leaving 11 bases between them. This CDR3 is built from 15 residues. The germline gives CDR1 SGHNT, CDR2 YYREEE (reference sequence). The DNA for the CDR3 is TGTGCCAGCAGCTTGAGAGGGGGGTACACAGATACGCAGTATTTT. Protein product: CASSLRGGYTDTQYF.

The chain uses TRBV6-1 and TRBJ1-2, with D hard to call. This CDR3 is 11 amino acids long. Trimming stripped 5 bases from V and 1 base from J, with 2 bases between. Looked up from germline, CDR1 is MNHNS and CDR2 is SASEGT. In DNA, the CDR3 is TGTGCCAGCAGTCTTAACTATGGCTACACCTTC. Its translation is CASSLNYGYTF.

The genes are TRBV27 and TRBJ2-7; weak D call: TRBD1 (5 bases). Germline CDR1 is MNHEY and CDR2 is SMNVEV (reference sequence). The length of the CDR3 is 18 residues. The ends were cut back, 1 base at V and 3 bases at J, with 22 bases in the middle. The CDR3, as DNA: TGTGCCAGCAGTTTATATCCAGGGTTGGACCGTCCAGTCTACGAGCAGTACTTC. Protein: CASSLYPGLDRPVYEQYF.

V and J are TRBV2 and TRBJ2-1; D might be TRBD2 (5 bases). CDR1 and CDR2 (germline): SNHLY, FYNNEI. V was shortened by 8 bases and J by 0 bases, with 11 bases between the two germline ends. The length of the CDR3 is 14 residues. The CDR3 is CASDVGDSYNEQFF. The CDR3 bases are TGTGCCAGCGACGTGGGAGACTCCTACAATGAGCAGTTCTTC.

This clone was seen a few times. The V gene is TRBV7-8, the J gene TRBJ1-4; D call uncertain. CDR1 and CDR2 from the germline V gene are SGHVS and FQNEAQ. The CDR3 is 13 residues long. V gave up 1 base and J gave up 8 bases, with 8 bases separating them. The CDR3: CASSLGLREKLFF. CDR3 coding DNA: TGTGCCAGCAGCTTAGGGCTTCGGGAAAAACTGTTTTTT.